This is a list of T cell receptor beta chains from one sample in a study of blood T cells in healthy people across ages. Each CDR3 protein is one row after TCRdb ran MiXCR on the 5' RACE reads. The sample contains roughly 800,000 distinct CDR3 sequences, roughly 25% of which appear only once. These data were also reused for a study on T cells of mothers and their children.

Specimen: blood. These receptors were collected from a boy aged 5-17 years in good health. The CDR3 runs from the conserved cysteine through the conserved F or W. The D gene is left open where the match is weak. Not every row has a clone size; where given, it reads once, few, many or a size class.

CDR3 DNA,CDR3 protein,V gene,J gene,clone size,D gene
TGTGCCAGCAGCCAAGCAAGTAGTAGCGGCGAGCAGTACTTC,CASSQASSSGEQYF,TRBV14,TRBJ2-7,few,.
TGTGCCAGCAGCAAAAGGCCAAGCGGGGGAGAGGAGCAGTACTTC,CASSKRPSGGEEQYF,TRBV7-9,TRBJ2-7,once,TRBD2
TGTGCCAGCAGCCTCAACCGGGCCGCTGAGCAGTTCTTC,CASSLNRAAEQFF,TRBV7-9,TRBJ2-1,.,.
TGCAGTGCGATGGAAGGTTGGATGAACACTGAAGCTTTCTTT,CSAMEGWMNTEAFF,TRBV20-1,TRBJ1-1,.,.
TGCAGCGTAAAGGGGGCAGGAGAGCAGTACTTC,CSVKGAGEQYF,TRBV29-1,TRBJ2-5,.,TRBD1
TGTGCCAGCAGCGAAAAGAAAAACATTCAGTACTTC,CASSEKKNIQYF,TRBV11-2,TRBJ2-4,.,.
TGCGCCAGCAGCCCCTCTGAGGCAGGGGATGACTATGGCTGCACCTTC,CASSPSEAGDDYGCTF,TRBV4-1,TRBJ1-2,.,.
TGTGCCAGCAGCTTAATCGGGAGTTTATCGGAAGAGCAGTACTTC,CASSLIGSLSEEQYF,TRBV11-2,TRBJ2-7,.,.
TGTGCCAGCAGAGCAGGGGGCAAAGGCTATGGCTACACCTTC,CASRAGGKGYGYTF,TRBV28,TRBJ1-2,.,TRBD1
TGTGCCAGCAGTAGGTCCACGAGGAAAGCCAAAAACATTCAGTACTTC,CASSRSTRKAKNIQYF,TRBV6-5,TRBJ2-4,.,.
TGTGCCACCAGCAGAGATATCGCGGGCTCTGGAAACACCATATATTTT,CATSRDIAGSGNTIYF,TRBV15,TRBJ1-3,few,.
TGCAGTGCTAGAGGGGGACATAGCTCCTACAATGAGCAGTTCTTC,CSARGGHSSYNEQFF,TRBV20-1,TRBJ2-1,.,.
TGTGCCAGCAGTTTATTTAGCGGGACAGTCTACGAGCAGTACTTC,CASSLFSGTVYEQYF,TRBV28,TRBJ2-7,.,.
TGCGCCAGCCTACCGGGACAGGGAGGGGAGACCCAGTACTTC,CASLPGQGGETQYF,TRBV5-1,TRBJ2-5,.,TRBD1
TGTGCCAGCAAGGGACAGGGGACCGGGGAGCTGTTTTTT,CASKGQGTGELFF,TRBV2,TRBJ2-2,.,TRBD1
TGTGCCAGCAGCCATACCGTCCAGGGACGGGGGAGCGAGACCCAGTACTTC,CASSHTVQGRGSETQYF,TRBV12-3/TRBV12-4,TRBJ2-5,.,.
TGCGCCAGCAGCCAAGATAGGGGGGACGGAACCTACGAGCAGTACTTC,CASSQDRGDGTYEQYF,TRBV4-1,TRBJ2-7,few,.
TGCAGTGCTAGGCGGGGTGGGGGCCAAGAGACCCAGTACTTC,CSARRGGGQETQYF,TRBV20-1,TRBJ2-5,few,.
TGTGCCAGCAGCCCTCGGGGGTTTACTGACATTCAGTACTTC,CASSPRGFTDIQYF,TRBV7-9,TRBJ2-4,many,.
TGTGCCAGCAGACCGGGTCCGCGTGGAAACACCATATATTTT,CASRPGPRGNTIYF,TRBV6-5,TRBJ1-3,.,.
TGCAGCGTCAGAGGTGGCGCAGGGGAGCAGTACTTC,CSVRGGAGEQYF,TRBV29-1,TRBJ2-7,few,.
TGTGCCAGCAGCTTAATTACAGGACAGGGGATGGATTTT,CASSLITGQGMDF,TRBV7-6,TRBJ2-3,.,TRBD1
TGTGCCAGCAGGCGGACAGGGGGCGCAGAGGAAAAACTGTTTTTT,CASRRTGGAEEKLFF,TRBV28,TRBJ1-4,few,TRBD1